This T cell receptor beta chain came from a study of response to subunit inactivated influenza vaccine. V lost 6 bases to trimming and J lost 5 bases; unmatched junction nucleotides: 15. Germline values: CDR1 SGHDT, CDR2 YYEEEE. This CDR3 spans 16 amino acids. TCRdb analysed the RT-PCR reads with MiXCR anew, one entry per CDR3 protein. The sample holds about 780,000 distinct CDR3 sequences, around 20% seen once. Study-level findings and limits: Seasonal influenza vaccination, on each occasion, was suggested by the authors to recruit few new T cells.

This clonotype was counted between two and nine times. The target antigen is unknown. Source: PBMCs from blood, taken less than 6 days after vaccination. This chain joins TRBV5-6 and TRBJ2-5; 8 nucleotides agree with TRBD1. The sequence came from a man between 45 and 60 years old who received an inactivated influenza vaccine. The CDR3 bases are TGTGCCAGCACGAGCACACGCAGGGGGCATGGGGAGACCCAGTACTTC. Translation: CASTSTRRGHGETQYF.